This entry is about one T cell receptor (beta chain). Its antigen target is currently unknown. The receptor library was made with the immunoSEQ multiplex PCR assay. The multiplex PCR relied on a mix of 60 forward primers for TCR Vbeta segments and 13 reverse primers for TCR Jbeta segments. A multiplex PCR assay on genomic DNA amplified the CDR3 region of rearranged TCR beta genes. The amplified TCR beta libraries were sequenced on the Illumina HiSeq System as 87-base-pair reads. Under the source paper's analysis protocol: A later analysis counted about 82 million unique TCR beta chains across the 550 to 700 repertoires, and approximately 11 million of these chains were shared by at least two donors. Raw reads were error-corrected and collapsed into unique sequences by a nearest-neighbor algorithm in which closely related sequences were merged to remove PCR and sequencing errors. Alignment of CDR3 sequences to IMGT reference sequences was used to assign V, D and J gene segments. For a sequence to be retained, a match of at least six nucleotides to both a V gene segment and a J gene segment was required. A rearrangement counted as productive if the CDR3 had no stop codons and remained in frame with V and J, and every other rearrangement counted as non-productive. CDR3 was defined by IMGT convention, running from the second conserved V-encoded cysteine to the conserved J-encoded phenylalanine. The earlier analysis of fewer than 750 of the donors excluded sequences that lacked an unambiguous match to a single V gene segment. An earlier analysis of around 600 of the donors classified V segments as functional when productive rearrangements were above 56.7% and as segregating when the standard deviation between donors was above 5%. To diagnose cytomegalovirus status from the catalog of TCR beta chain sequences, a statistical classification framework was built. In a later analysis, TCR nucleotide sequences were compared against IMGT/GENE-DB human TR gene sequences so that V and J genes could be assigned. The TCRdist pipeline was used in a later analysis to assign CDR3 sequences and most-parsimonious VDJ recombination scenarios. In a later analysis, each TCR beta chain was defined by its CDR3 amino acid sequence together with its V-gene family, and reads without a unique V-gene family were excluded. To address suspected cross-contamination and a sequencing artifact, a later analysis removed a few hundred highly shared, low-generation-probability nucleotide sequences. In a later analysis, a clonal expansion index for each public chain was calculated from normalized within-repertoire ranks of inferred template counts. Generation probabilities in a later analysis came from a VDJ recombination model fitted to out-of-frame rearrangements, and those results were checked against IGoR. In a later analysis, TCR-TCR, TCR-HLA and TCR-CMV co-occurrence was scored with hypergeometric tests, and a repertoire-size bias correction was applied to TCR pairs. A later analysis estimated false discovery rates by permuting HLA or CMV assignments 20 times. In a later analysis, co-occurring TCRs were grouped using DBSCAN, with TCRdist sequence similarity added in when clustering inside HLA-allele-positive subsets. For co-occurrence clustering, repertoires with fewer than 30,000 or more than 120,000 public chains were excluded, along with five repertoires with anomalous nucleotide sharing. TCRdb obtained this table from immuneACCESS and retained in-frame rearrangements with V and J assigned. These tables miss some clones; where compared with another copy, unresolved V genes account for less than half of the shortfall, and the remainder is unexplained. For V, J and clone size, that table is used; D and trimming come from the DNA. This sample's table carries 150,000 to 200,000 clones. The biggest ten clones account for approximately 6.9% of the sample.

These data originate in a study of cytomegalovirus exposure and HLA in healthy donors (dated by TCRdb to between 2016 and 2019). Some background on the complete study: An earlier analysis of about 530 of the donors reported 276 Gb of sequence data and 117 million unique TCR beta sequences obtained from 150 million to 200 million T cells. Approximately 300 gigabases of sequencing data and around 85 million unique TCR sequences made up an early release that covered about 640 HLA-typed donors. The genetic ancestry cluster associated with self-reported Caucasian donors included 81% of the roughly 360 genotyped donors. The study aimed to test whether cataloging public T cell receptors could reveal signatures of past pathogen exposure. The T cell repertoires of around 730 subjects were profiled by immunosequencing and related to cytomegalovirus serostatus. In addition to the first cohort of about 650 subjects, a separate validation cohort of some 120 different subjects was used. High-throughput TCR immunosequencing, statistical association of individual TCRs with disease status, and machine learning were combined to predict cytomegalovirus infection status. A later analysis re-analyzed previously published TCR beta repertoires from 500 to 700 donors and added high-resolution HLA genotyping to study TCR occurrence patterns. In the later analysis, no new phenotypic data were used to find candidate immune exposures; instead, reliance was placed on TCR beta sequences and their occurrence across donors. An earlier analysis of 587 of the donors applied high-throughput TCR beta sequencing to assess whether each TCR beta V gene segment acted as functional or pseudogenic. Donor age, sex, ethnicity and CMV serostatus were collected together with the repertoire data. A later genetic analysis used genome-wide SNP genotypes for about 60% of the 666 donors, treating that subset as a discovery cohort. Every repertoire in the discovery cohort had been generated on one and the same sequencing platform. Class I and class II HLA loci were covered by the typing at four-digit resolution. Typing coverage differed by locus: A, B, C, DRB1 and DQB1 were typed in about 620-630 donors, DQA1 in roughly 500, DPA1 in 600 to 610, and DPB1 in around 490. A handful of DR-DQ haplotypes were treated as single units for association and clustering because of strong linkage in the cohort. On average, around 240,000 unique TCR beta nucleotide sequences were sequenced per donor among 350 to 400 genotyped donors of the cohort, with 15% to 20% of those sequences being non-productive.

Points the paper makes about the study in general: Linkage disequilibrium might explain the correlated functional status among segregating V segments, but an unknown experimental factor could not be excluded. A further reported finding was that TCR beta sequences accurately predicted the HLA-A and HLA-B alleles for most subjects in the first cohort. The authors suggested that the approach could potentially be generalized to other disease states and immunological phenotypes. Most TCR sequences were seen in very few donors, while some public TCRs were found in many individuals. A cluster of highly shared sequence variants was judged likely to be a technical artifact of the sequencing pipeline. The study gave a list of 150 to 200 TCR beta chains associated with cytomegalovirus. The classifier was reported to diagnose cytomegalovirus status with high specificity and sensitivity in both the original and validation cohorts. Because counts were too low, around 17 rarely observed V segments, including chromosome 9 orphons, were left out of the earlier analysis of about 500 of the donors. According to a later analysis, parvovirus B19, influenza, CMV and Epstein-Barr virus appeared linked to several top co-occurrence clusters. Assigning TCR associations to individual alleles was difficult when HLA alleles, especially DR and DQ, strongly co-occurred. This cohort had only TCR beta chains sequenced, and the lack of alpha or paired-chain data limited which features could be detected. An association between a missense DCLRE1C variant and V-gene and J-gene trimming of TCR beta chains was found in a later genetic analysis and replicated in an independent cohort. In vitro tests confirmed that a few of the cytomegalovirus-associated TCR beta chains recognize cytomegalovirus antigens. In a later analysis, the rate of TCR association differed among HLA loci, with DRB1 alleles having the most associated TCRs and HLA-C alleles having the fewest. HLA typing was unavailable for some donors at each locus, so association tests used only the typed subset. Broadly in line with IMGT annotations, most TCR beta V segments showed up in productive rearrangements about 87% or about 30% of the time in an earlier analysis of roughly 590 of the donors. Some IMGT-functional V segments, including TRBV6-2 and TRBV6-3, could not be distinguished by the 87-base-pair reads and were therefore excluded. In a later analysis, most CMV-associated TCR beta chains were found to appear HLA-restricted, with HLA associations seemingly driven largely by CMV exposure. The only immune exposure information available for the cohort was CMV serostatus. Sequencing depth was assumed to be roughly uniform across donors in the presence/absence analyses, though that assumption may not hold. A later analysis associated 15,000 or so TCR beta sequences with specific HLA alleles at a false discovery rate of 0.05. Compared with equally common non-associated chains, HLA-associated TCR beta chains in a later analysis were more clonally expanded and had lower generation probabilities. A later genetic analysis reported fewer N-insertions in productive TCRs among donors in an Asian-associated ancestry cluster than the roughly 620-donor mean.

Reading the germline V gene gives CDR1 SGDLS and CDR2 YYNGEE. Relative to germline, V is missing 0 bases and J is missing 6 bases, with 7 bases of the junction outside any gene match. The CDR3 measures 16 amino acids from cysteine to phenylalanine. Only CDR3 DNA remains: 48 bases, in frame from the first base. The cohort was made up of approximately 670 healthy bone marrow donors. At the time of sampling, every cohort member was nominally healthy, though immune exposures that went unrecorded were likely present. The donor tested CMV seronegative and was one of the 352 seronegative cohort members. A peripheral blood sample was provided by each donor, and peripheral blood mononuclear cells were used for TCR beta sequencing. The Qiagen DNeasy Blood Extraction Kit was used to extract genomic DNA from the blood cell samples.

The TCR comes from a man under 40 in good health and CMV-seronegative. Sequencing was carried out using PBMCs. The sequence joins TRBV9 to TRBJ2-1; 9 of the junction bases match TRBD2. The CDR3 has the sequence CASSVAGTSLGNEQFF. The nucleotide sequence reads as follows: TGTGCCAGCAGCGTAGCCGGGACTAGCCTGGGCAATGAGCAGTTCTTC.